Listed here is a single T cell receptor (beta chain). Its antigen is not known. The CDR3 length is 17 residues. The V and J ends lost 5 bases and 8 bases, in that order; junction bases with no gene match: 15. Germline V lookup: CDR1 SGDLS, CDR2 YYNGEE. The sample originates from a study of T cells after posttransplantation cyclophosphamide. Study observations and caveats: After PTCy, TRB diversity resembled that of CNI/methotrexate controls. Skin or GI-infiltrating T cells shared few TRB sequences with blood. Donor CD8+ memory clones often dominated recipient blood repertoires at later times.

Produced via immunoSEQ multiplex PCR; TCRdb's table is partial and in-frame only. The table has about 7,300 clones, approximately 92% seen once. The related graft donor's blood sample was taken on the day of bone marrow donation. Sequenced input: CD4+ T cells sorted from blood. The sequence came from a woman aged 50 to 65 in good health and a related stem cell transplant donor. The chain has TRBV9 and TRBJ2-1; 11 bases fit TRBD1. CDR3 DNA sequence: TGTGCCAGCAGAACTTCCACCGGGACAGGGGGTGGAGATGAGCAGTTCTTC. Translating it yields CASRTSTGTGGGDEQFF.